These 11 T cell receptor beta chains were sequenced from one sample in a study of blood T cells in healthy people across ages. Next came a second PCR, run for about 7 to 12 cycles, which used a sample-barcoded 5' primer along with a J-beta primer mix. TCRdb reprocessed the 5' RACE reads via MiXCR and lists one record per CDR3 protein. The sample shows 600,000 to 1,000,000 distinct CDR3 sequences, around a quarter of them seen only once. This same sample was also taken into another study, of T cells of mothers and their children.

Material: blood. All receptors derive from a boy aged 5 to 17 in good health.

CDR3 amino acids: CSASAQPGVNTEAFF. The CDR3 DNA reads as TGCAGTGCTAGCGCCCAGCCCGGCGTGAACACTGAAGCTTTCTTT. The V call is TRBV20-1, the J call TRBJ1-1; D remains ambiguous. Trimming shortened V by 3 bases and J by 0 bases, and 14 bases separated the two germline ends. The length of the CDR3 is 15 residues. The germline V gene encodes CDR1 DFQATT and CDR2 SNEGSKA (reference sequence).

This clonotype was seen more than once but under ten times. One base away lies a much larger clone, so this may be a sequencing read error. No conserved phenylalanine or tryptophan ends this CDR3, so it is likely a read error. The gene calls are TRBV27 and TRBJ2-1, with D hard to call. Trimming stripped 5 bases from V and 5 bases from J, with 10 bases between. From germline, CDR1 is MNHEY and CDR2 SMNVEV (reference sequence). CDR3 size: 13 residues. The CDR3: CASSLRHHNEQFL. The CDR3 coding sequence is TGTGCCAGCAGTCTACGACACCACAATGAGCAGTTCCTC.

Only a few counts were recorded for this clonotype. The genes are TRBV6-6 and TRBJ2-3, with D possibly TRBD1 on 7 matching bases. This CDR3 has 16 amino acids. Trimming took off 4 bases at V and 3 bases at J, with 17 bases between the two ends. Germline CDR1 reads MNHNY; CDR2 reads SVGAGI (reference sequence). The CDR3 nucleotides are TGTGCCAGCAGTTTTACCCCGGAGGGGGCGACAGATACGCAGTATTTT. Amino acid sequence: CASSFTPEGATDTQYF.

The chain uses TRBV12-3 or TRBV12-4 and TRBJ2-7, with D unclear. The CDR3 runs 13 residues. The ends were cut back, 7 bases at V and 6 bases at J, with 16 bases in the middle. CDR3 coding DNA: TGTGCCAGCACCCCGGACCGGGCCCGCGAGCAGTACTTC. Protein sequence: CASTPDRAREQYF.

The chain recombines TRBV6-1 with TRBJ1-6; D possibly corresponds to TRBD1 (5 bases). The CDR3 runs 15 residues. The V and J ends lost 6 bases and 10 bases respectively, with 19 bases between them. Germline V gives CDR1 MNHNS, CDR2 SASEGT. The CDR3 DNA follows: TGTGCCAGCAGGGGTTTCGGGACCGAAGAATCACCCCTCCACTTT. Residues: CASRGFGTEESPLHF.

The genes are TRBV7-6 and TRBJ2-5; D is unclear. Looked up from germline, CDR1 is SGHVS and CDR2 is FNYEAQ. V lost 5 bases and J lost 6, with 7 bases in between. The CDR3 has 11 amino acids. The CDR3 is CASSPGQTQYF. CDR3 DNA sequence: TGTGCCAGCAGCCCAGGACAGACCCAGTACTTC.

This clonotype was observed a handful of times. The chain recombines TRBV24-1 with TRBJ1-4; D gene uncertain. Germline CDR1 KGHDR, CDR2 SFDVKD. The germline V and J ends were trimmed by 3 bases and 6 bases, with 13 bases remaining between them. The CDR3 is 15 residues long. The CDR3 spells CATSDPKGSDEKLFF. Written as DNA, the CDR3 is TGTGCCACCAGTGATCCGAAAGGGTCGGATGAAAAACTGTTTTTT.

Only a few counts were recorded for this clonotype. Relative to the germline gene, one junction end is altered; a read error may explain this. The chain is built from TRBV4-3 and TRBJ1-4, with D perhaps TRBD1 (6 bases). CDR1 and CDR2 (germline): LGHNA, YSLEER. This CDR3 is 16 amino acids long. The chain's CDR3 is CVSSQLSTGTNEKLFF. CDR3 coding DNA: TGCGTCAGCAGCCAACTCTCGACAGGAACTAATGAAAAACTGTTTTTT.

This clonotype was found a few times. The chain couples TRBV4-1 to TRBJ2-5, with TRBD2 identical over 7 bases. TRBJ2-1 explains the end of the DNA better; the J call may be wrong. Germline lookup yields CDR1 MGHRA and CDR2 YSYEKL. This CDR3 region has 14 residues. The CDR3 coding sequence is TGCGCCAGCAGCCCCGGGACTAACAAGGATGAGCAGTTCTTC. Protein product: CASSPGTNKDEQFF.

Only a few counts were recorded for this clonotype. This sequence joins TRBV28 and TRBJ2-7, with a tentative D call TRBD2 (5 bases). Trimming took 1 base from V and 0 from J, leaving 10 bases between them. Looked up from germline, CDR1 is MDHEN and CDR2 is SYDVKM. This CDR3 comprises 15 residues. The CDR3: CASSLLMGSSYEQYF. CDR3 DNA: TGTGCCAGCAGTTTATTGATGGGGAGCTCCTACGAGCAGTACTTC.

This clonotype has more than one count but fewer than ten. The chain couples TRBV9 to TRBJ1-1, with 7 bases that match TRBD1. The V segment lost 1 base and the J segment 0 bases; nucleotides outside the gene matches: 3. Germline V gives CDR1 SGDLS, CDR2 YYNGEE. CDR3 length: 15 residues. The CDR3 loop reads CASSVTGVMNTEAFF. For the CDR3, the DNA is TGTGCCAGCAGCGTAACAGGGGTCATGAACACTGAAGCTTTCTTT.